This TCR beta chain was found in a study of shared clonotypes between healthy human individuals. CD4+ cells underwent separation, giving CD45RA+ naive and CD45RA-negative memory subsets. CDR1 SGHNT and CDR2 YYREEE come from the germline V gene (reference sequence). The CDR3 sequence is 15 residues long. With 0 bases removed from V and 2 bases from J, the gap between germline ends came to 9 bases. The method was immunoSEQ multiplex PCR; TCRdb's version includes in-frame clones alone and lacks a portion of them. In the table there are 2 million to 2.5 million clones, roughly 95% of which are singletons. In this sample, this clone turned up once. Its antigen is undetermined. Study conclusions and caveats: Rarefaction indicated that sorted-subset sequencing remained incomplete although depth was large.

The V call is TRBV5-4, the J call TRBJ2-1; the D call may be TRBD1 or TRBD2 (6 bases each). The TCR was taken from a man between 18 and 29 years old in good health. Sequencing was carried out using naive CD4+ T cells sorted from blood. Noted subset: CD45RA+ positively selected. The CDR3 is CASSLAGATYNEQFF. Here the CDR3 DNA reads TGTGCCAGCAGCTTGGCGGGGGCGACCTACAATGAGCAGTTCTTC.